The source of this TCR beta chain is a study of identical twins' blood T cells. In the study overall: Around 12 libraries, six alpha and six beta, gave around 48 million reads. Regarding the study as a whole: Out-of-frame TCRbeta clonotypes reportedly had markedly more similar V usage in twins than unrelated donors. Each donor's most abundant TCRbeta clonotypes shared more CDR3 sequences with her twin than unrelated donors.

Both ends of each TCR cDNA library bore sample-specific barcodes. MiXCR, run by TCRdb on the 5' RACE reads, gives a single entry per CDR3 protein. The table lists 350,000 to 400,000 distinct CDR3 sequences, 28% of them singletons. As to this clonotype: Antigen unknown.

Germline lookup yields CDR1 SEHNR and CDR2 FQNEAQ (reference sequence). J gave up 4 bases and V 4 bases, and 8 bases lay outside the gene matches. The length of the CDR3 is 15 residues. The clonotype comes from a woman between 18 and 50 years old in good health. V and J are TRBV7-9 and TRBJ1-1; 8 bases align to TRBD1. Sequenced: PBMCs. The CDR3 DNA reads TGTGCCAGCAGCTCCAACGGACAGGGAGGCACTGAAGCTTTCTTT. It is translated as CASSSNGQGGTEAFF.